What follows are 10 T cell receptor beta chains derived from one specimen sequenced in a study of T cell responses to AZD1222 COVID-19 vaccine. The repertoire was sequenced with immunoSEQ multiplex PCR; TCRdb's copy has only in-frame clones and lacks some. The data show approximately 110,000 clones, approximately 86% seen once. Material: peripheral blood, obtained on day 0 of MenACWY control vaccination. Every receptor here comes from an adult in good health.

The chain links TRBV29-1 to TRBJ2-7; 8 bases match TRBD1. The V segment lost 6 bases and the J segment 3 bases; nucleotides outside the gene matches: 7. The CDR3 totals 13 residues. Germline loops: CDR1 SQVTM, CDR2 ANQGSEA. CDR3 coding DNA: TGCAGCGTGCTGACAGGGGCAAACTACGAGCAGTACTTC. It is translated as CSVLTGANYEQYF.

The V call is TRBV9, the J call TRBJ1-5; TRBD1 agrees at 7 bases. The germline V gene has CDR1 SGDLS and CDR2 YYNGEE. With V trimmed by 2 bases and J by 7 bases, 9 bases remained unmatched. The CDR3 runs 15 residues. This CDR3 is CASSVEGAPRQPQHF. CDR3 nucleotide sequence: TGTGCCAGCAGCGTGGAGGGGGCGCCAAGGCAGCCCCAGCATTTT.

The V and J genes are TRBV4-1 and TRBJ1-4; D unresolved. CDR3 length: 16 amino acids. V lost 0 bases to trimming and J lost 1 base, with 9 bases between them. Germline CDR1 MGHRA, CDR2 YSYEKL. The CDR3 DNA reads TGCGCCAGCAGCCAAGATCCGGGAAGAACTAATGAAAAACTGTTTTTT. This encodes CASSQDPGRTNEKLFF.

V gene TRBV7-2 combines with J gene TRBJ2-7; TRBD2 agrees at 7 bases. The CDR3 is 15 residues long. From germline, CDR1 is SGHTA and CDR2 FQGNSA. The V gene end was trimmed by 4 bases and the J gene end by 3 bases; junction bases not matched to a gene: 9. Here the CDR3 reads CASSSQAGSDYEQYF. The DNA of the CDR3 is TGTGCCAGCAGCTCGCAAGCGGGAAGCGACTACGAGCAGTACTTC.

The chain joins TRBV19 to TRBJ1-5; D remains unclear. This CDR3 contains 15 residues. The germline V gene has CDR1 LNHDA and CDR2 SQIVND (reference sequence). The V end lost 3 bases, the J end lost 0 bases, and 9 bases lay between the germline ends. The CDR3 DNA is TGTGCCAGTAGTATCTACCCGGGTAGCAATCAGCCCCAGCATTTT. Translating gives CASSIYPGSNQPQHF.

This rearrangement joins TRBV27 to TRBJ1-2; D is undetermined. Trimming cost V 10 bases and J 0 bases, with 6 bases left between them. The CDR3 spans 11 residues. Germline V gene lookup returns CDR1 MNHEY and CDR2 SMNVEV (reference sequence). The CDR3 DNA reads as TGTGCCATGCCGCCTAACTATGGCTACACCTTC. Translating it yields CAMPPNYGYTF.

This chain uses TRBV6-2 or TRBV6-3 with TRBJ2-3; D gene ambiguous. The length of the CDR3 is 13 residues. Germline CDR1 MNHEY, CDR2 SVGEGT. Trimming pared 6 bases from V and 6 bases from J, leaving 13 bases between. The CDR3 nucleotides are TGTGCCAGCAGCCCTTTCCTGGGGGATACGCAGTATTTT. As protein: CASSPFLGDTQYF.

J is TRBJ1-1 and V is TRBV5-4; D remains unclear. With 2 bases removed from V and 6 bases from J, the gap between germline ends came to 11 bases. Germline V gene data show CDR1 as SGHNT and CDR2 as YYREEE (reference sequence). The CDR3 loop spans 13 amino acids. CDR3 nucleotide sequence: TGTGCCAGCAGCTTCCCCGCGCGGCCTGAAGCTTTCTTT. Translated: CASSFPARPEAFF.

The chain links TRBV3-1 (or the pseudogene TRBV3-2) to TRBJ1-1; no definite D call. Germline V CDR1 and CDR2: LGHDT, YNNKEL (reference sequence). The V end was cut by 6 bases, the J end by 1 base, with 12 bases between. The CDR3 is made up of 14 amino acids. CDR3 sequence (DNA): TGTGCCAGCAGTCCCGCATGGGGGAACACTGAAGCTTTCTTT. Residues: CASSPAWGNTEAFF.

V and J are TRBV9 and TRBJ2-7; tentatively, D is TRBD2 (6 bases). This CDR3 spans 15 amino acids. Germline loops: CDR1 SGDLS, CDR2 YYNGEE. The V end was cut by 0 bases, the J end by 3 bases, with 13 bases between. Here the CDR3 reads CASSVGLDRFYEQYF. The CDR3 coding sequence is TGTGCCAGCAGCGTAGGACTAGACCGCTTCTACGAGCAGTACTTC.